The 13 T cell receptor beta chains reported below all come from one sample, sequenced in a study of control samples from healthy donors and cancer patients. The repertoire was sequenced with immunoSEQ multiplex PCR; TCRdb's copy has only in-frame clones and lacks some. The data hold approximately 97,000 clones, with 85% observed a single time. The sample was blood. Receptors were obtained from a man aged 25 to 45 in good health.

V is TRBV19 and J is TRBJ1-1; 11 bases align to TRBD1. In germline, CDR1 is LNHDA, CDR2 SQIVND (reference sequence). CDR3 length: 15 amino acids. The ends lost 7 bases at V and 7 bases at J; junction bases unmatched: 11. The CDR3 DNA follows: TGTGCCAGTACCGCCACCGGGACAGGGGGTGATGAAGCTTTCTTT. Translation gives CASTATGTGGDEAFF.

The chain has TRBV10-3 and TRBJ1-2; 7 bases are a match to TRBD1. With V trimmed by 4 bases and J by 5 bases, 10 bases remained unmatched. The CDR3 is 15 amino acids. Germline lookup yields CDR1 ENHRY and CDR2 SYGVKD. The CDR3 DNA follows: TGTGCCATCAGTGCCGAAACAGGGGAGAGGTATGGCTACACCTTC. Residues: CAISAETGERYGYTF.

The V call is TRBV18, the J call TRBJ1-1, with D possibly TRBD1 on 6 matching bases. With 3 bases removed from V and 4 bases from J, the gap between germline ends came to 12 bases. The germline V gene has CDR1 KGHSH and CDR2 LQKENI. This CDR3 region has 14 residues. The CDR3 loop is CASSPGGPGTEAFF. CDR3 DNA sequence: TGTGCCAGCTCACCGGGGGGCCCGGGCACTGAAGCTTTCTTT.

The chain is built from TRBV29-1 and TRBJ1-1; D ambiguous. Trimming removed 6 bases at V and 0 bases at J, with 11 bases between. The germline V gene encodes CDR1 SQVTM and CDR2 ANQGSEA. CDR3 length: 13 residues. The CDR3 reads CSVRGVMNTEAFF. The CDR3, as DNA: TGCAGCGTGCGTGGAGTCATGAACACTGAAGCTTTCTTT.

The chain uses TRBV19 and TRBJ1-2, with unresolved D. This CDR3 has 13 residues. V was shortened by 5 bases and J by 7 bases, with 14 bases between the two germline ends. Germline-derived CDR1 and CDR2 are LNHDA and SQIVND (reference sequence). The CDR3 DNA is TGTGCCAGTAGTCCCTCACGCAAGCGTGGCTACACCTTC. Residues: CASSPSRKRGYTF.

The chain joins TRBV5-6 to TRBJ1-2; D might be TRBD1 (6 bases). This CDR3 spans 15 amino acids. Germline CDR1 reads SGHDT; CDR2 reads YYEEEE. Trimming left V 5 bases short and J 0 bases short, with 14 bases between. The CDR3 here is CASRLPGDTNYGYTF. The DNA of the CDR3 is TGTGCCAGCAGACTTCCAGGGGATACTAACTATGGCTACACCTTC.

This rearrangement joins TRBV6-5 to TRBJ1-5; D is uncertain. Trimming took off 6 bases at V and 0 bases at J, with 12 bases between the two ends. This CDR3 is built from 15 residues. Looked up from germline, CDR1 is MNHEY and CDR2 is SVGAGI. This CDR3 is CASSPGSSSNQPQHF. Written as DNA, the CDR3 is TGTGCCAGCAGCCCAGGTAGTAGTAGCAATCAGCCCCAGCATTTT.

The rearrangement uses TRBV6-6 and TRBJ1-5; tentative D call: TRBD1 (5 bases). The V end was cut by 5 bases, the J end by 5 bases, with 7 bases between. This CDR3 has 12 residues. Looked up from germline, CDR1 is MNHNY and CDR2 is SVGAGI (reference sequence). The CDR3 region has the DNA TGTGCCAGCAGTCTCAGGGATCAGCCCCAGCATTTT. Translation gives CASSLRDQPQHF.

This clone turned up a few times. The chain uses TRBV14 and TRBJ1-4, with TRBD1 matching 8 bases. J gave up 8 bases and V 4 bases, and 9 bases lay outside the gene matches. CDR1 is SGHDN, CDR2 FVKESK, per germline. The CDR3 is 15 amino acids. The CDR3: CASSPGGVFREKLFF. The CDR3 DNA sequence: TGTGCCAGCAGCCCAGGGGGCGTCTTTCGCGAAAAACTGTTTTTT.

The rearrangement joins TRBV9 to TRBJ2-2; TRBD1 matches 8 bases. With 3 bases clipped from V and 3 bases from J, the junction kept 7 bases outside the gene matches. The CDR3 is 16 amino acids. Germline V gene lookup returns CDR1 SGDLS and CDR2 YYNGEE. Here the CDR3 reads CASSALTGEYTGELFF. In DNA form, the CDR3 reads TGTGCCAGCAGCGCCTTGACAGGGGAATACACCGGGGAGCTGTTTTTT.

The chain uses TRBV6-5 and TRBJ1-6; D possibly corresponds to TRBD1 (5 bases). CDR3 length: 15 amino acids. Per germline, CDR1 MNHEY and CDR2 SVGAGI. V was pared by 6 bases and J by 10 bases, with 19 bases between. The CDR3 nucleotides read TGTGCCAGCAGAGATTGGGACCAGCCAGGGTCACCCCTCCACTTT. Its protein product is CASRDWDQPGSPLHF.

The chain is built from TRBV5-1 and TRBJ2-3, with a weak D call TRBD1 (5 bases). Germline V gene data show CDR1 as SGHRS and CDR2 as YFSETQ. This CDR3 has 13 residues. Trimming shortened V by 4 bases and J by 2 bases, and 8 bases separated the two germline ends. CDR3 region: CASSTRVTDTQYF. As DNA, the CDR3 is TGCGCCAGCAGCACCAGGGTCACAGATACGCAGTATTTT. Using reference TRBV5-1 and TRBJ2-3 for the parts outside the CDR3, the full variable domain is KAGVTQTPRYLIKTRGQQVTLSCSPISGHRSVSWYQQTPGQGLQFLFEYFSETQRNKGNFPGRFSGRQFSNSRSEMNVSTLELGDSALYLCASSTRVTDTQYFGPGTRLTVL.

In the case of this clone: Other nucleotide sequences from this sample produce the same CDR3. The chain recombines TRBV5-1 with TRBJ2-7, with D unresolved. CDR1 and CDR2 from the germline V gene are SGHRS and YFSETQ. The CDR3 runs to 13 residues. The germline V and J ends were trimmed by 0 bases and 3 bases, with 7 bases remaining between them. The CDR3 protein is CASSLDGSYEQYF. CDR3 sequence (DNA): TGCGCCAGCAGCTTGGACGGCAGCTACGAGCAGTACTTC.